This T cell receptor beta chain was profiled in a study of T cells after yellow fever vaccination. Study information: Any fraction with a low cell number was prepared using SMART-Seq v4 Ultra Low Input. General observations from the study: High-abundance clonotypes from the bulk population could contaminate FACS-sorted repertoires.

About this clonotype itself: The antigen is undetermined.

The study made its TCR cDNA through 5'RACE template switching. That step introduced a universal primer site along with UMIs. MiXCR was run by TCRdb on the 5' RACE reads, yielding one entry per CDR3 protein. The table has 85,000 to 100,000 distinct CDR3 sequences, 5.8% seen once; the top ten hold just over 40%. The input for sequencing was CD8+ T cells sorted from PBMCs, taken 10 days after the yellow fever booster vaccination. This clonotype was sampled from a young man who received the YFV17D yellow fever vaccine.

The CDR3 bases are TGTGCCAGCAGCTGGGGGGGAGCGGGCTACACCTTC. Translated: CASSWGGAGYTF. V usage is TRBV7-9 and J usage is TRBJ1-2; D is perhaps TRBD1 (5 bases). Germline CDR1 is SEHNR and CDR2 is FQNEAQ (reference sequence). The CDR3 sequence is 12 residues long. The V end was cut by 4 bases, the J end by 8 bases, with 11 bases between.